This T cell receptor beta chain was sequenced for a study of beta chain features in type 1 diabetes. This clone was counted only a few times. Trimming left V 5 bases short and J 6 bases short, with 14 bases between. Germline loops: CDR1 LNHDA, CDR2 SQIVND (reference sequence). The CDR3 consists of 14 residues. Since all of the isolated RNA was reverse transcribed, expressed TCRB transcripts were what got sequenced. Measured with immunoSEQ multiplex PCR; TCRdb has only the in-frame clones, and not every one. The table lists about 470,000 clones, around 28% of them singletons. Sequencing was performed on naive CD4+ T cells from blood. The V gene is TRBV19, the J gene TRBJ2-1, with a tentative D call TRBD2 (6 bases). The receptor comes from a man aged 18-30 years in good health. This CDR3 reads CASSSREKGNEQFF. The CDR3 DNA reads TGTGCCAGTAGTTCGCGGGAAAAAGGCAATGAGCAGTTCTTC.